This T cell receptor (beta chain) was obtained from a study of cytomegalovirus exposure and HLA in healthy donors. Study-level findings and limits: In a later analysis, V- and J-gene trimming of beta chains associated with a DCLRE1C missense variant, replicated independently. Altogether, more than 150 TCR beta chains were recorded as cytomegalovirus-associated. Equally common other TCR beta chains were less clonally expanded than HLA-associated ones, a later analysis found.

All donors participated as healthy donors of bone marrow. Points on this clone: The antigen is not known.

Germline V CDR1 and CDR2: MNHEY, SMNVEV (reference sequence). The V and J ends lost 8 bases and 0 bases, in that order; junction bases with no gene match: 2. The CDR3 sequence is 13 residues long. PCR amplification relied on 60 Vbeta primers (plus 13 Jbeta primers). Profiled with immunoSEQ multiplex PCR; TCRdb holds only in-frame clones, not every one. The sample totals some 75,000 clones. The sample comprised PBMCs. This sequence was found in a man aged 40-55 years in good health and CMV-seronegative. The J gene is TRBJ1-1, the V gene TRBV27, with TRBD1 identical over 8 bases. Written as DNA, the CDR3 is TGTGCCAGCGGACAGGGATTGAACACTGAAGCTTTCTTT. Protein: CASGQGLNTEAFF.